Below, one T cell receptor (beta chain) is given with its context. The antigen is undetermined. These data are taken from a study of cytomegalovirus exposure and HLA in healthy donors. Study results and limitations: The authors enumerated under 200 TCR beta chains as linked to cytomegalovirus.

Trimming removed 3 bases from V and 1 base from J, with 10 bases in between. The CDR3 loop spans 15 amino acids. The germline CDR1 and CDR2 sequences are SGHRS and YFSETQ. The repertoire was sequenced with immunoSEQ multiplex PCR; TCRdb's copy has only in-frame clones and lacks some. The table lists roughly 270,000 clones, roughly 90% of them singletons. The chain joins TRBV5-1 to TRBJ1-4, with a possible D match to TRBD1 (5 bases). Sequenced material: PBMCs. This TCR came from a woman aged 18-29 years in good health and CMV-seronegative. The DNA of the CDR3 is TGCGCCAGCAGCTCGGCGGGGCAAACTAATGAAAAACTGTTTTTT. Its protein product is CASSSAGQTNEKLFF.